These 31 T cell receptor beta chains were sequenced from one sample in a study of CDR3 diversity in severe acne. From the PCR reads, TCRdb called clonotypes with MiXCR, one entry per CDR3 protein. The repertoire holds fewer than 90,000 distinct CDR3 sequences, 45% to 50% seen once, with approximately 10% in the top ten. Sequencing was done on a sample of blood. The receptors were sampled from a male donor with severe acne vulgaris.

This clonotype occurred a few times. The rearrangement uses TRBV27 and TRBJ2-1; D possibly corresponds to TRBD2 (6 bases). Germline values: CDR1 MNHEY, CDR2 SMNVEV (reference sequence). V was trimmed by 3 bases and J by 8 bases, leaving 11 bases between them. The CDR3 runs 13 residues. The DNA of the CDR3 is TGTGCCAGCAGTTTGTTGCGGGATGATGAGCAGTTCTTC. Translated: CASSLLRDDEQFF.

Within the sample, this clonotype is medium-sized. V gene TRBV6-1 combines with J gene TRBJ1-5; D ambiguous. V was clipped by 2 bases and J by 3 bases, with 11 bases between them. The germline gives CDR1 MNHNS, CDR2 SASEGT. The CDR3 contains 15 residues. CDR3 protein: CASSELQLHNQPQHF. CDR3 DNA: TGTGCCAGCAGTGAATTGCAACTACACAATCAGCCCCAGCATTTT.

As regards this clonotype: A read error is possible here, since a much larger clone lies one base away. V usage is TRBV20-1 and J usage is TRBJ1-1; no firm D call. Germline V gene lookup returns CDR1 DFQATT and CDR2 SNEGSKA (reference sequence). This CDR3 region has 16 residues. The CDR3 sequence is CGARDYSWTENTEAFF. The CDR3 DNA reads TGCGGTGCTAGAGATTATAGTTGGACGGAGAACACTGAAGCTTTCTTT.

The chain uses TRBV7-3 and TRBJ2-7, with 10 bases that match TRBD2. CDR1 and CDR2 (germline): SGHTA, FQGTGA. There are 14 residues in the CDR3. The ends lost 2 bases at V and 6 bases at J; junction bases unmatched: 4. CDR3 nucleotides: TGTGCCAGCAGCTTACTAGCGGGAGCAGGCGAGCAGTACTTC. This translates into CASSLLAGAGEQYF.

This chain connects TRBV2 to TRBJ2-1, with 12 bases aligning to TRBD2. Germline V CDR1 and CDR2: SNHLY, FYNNEI. Germline trimming cut 6 bases from V and 9 bases from J; bases unmatched to any gene: 15. The CDR3 consists of 17 residues. The CDR3 reads CASRRLAGVGDRSEQFF. The CDR3 DNA reads as TGTGCCAGCAGACGACTAGCGGGAGTCGGGGACCGTAGTGAGCAGTTCTTC.

This rearrangement joins TRBV12-5 to TRBJ2-5; possible D gene TRBD2, 5 bases. The germline V gene has CDR1 LGHNT and CDR2 FRNRAP. CDR3 length equals 16 residues. Trimming stripped 6 bases from V and 4 bases from J, with 21 bases between. CDR3 DNA: TGTGCTAGTGGCTCCAGGCTAGCCGAAGACATAGAGACCCAGTACTTC. Protein product: CASGSRLAEDIETQYF.

This clonotype was seen only a few times. The J gene is TRBJ2-5, the V gene TRBV4-2, with D maybe TRBD1 (5 bases). The CDR3 runs to 15 residues. V was cut by 1 base and J by 4 bases, with 13 bases left in between. The germline gives CDR1 LGHNA, CDR2 YNFKEQ. In DNA, the CDR3 is TGTGCCAGCAGCCAAGTAAGGTGGGGCGGAGAGACCCAGTACTTC. Translated: CASSQVRWGGETQYF.

This clonotype is labeled medium-sized (0.01 to 0.1%). The V gene is TRBV2, the J gene TRBJ2-3; D uncertain. With 4 bases removed from V and 3 bases from J, the gap between germline ends came to 5 bases. Germline V gives CDR1 SNHLY, CDR2 FYNNEI. There are 12 residues in the CDR3. CDR3 protein: CASSVSTDTQYF. The CDR3 DNA follows: TGTGCCAGCAGTGTCAGTACAGATACGCAGTATTTT.

This clonotype was observed a few times. The rearrangement joins TRBV6-5 to TRBJ2-4; TRBD2 matches at 9 bases. V trimming: 5 bases; J trimming: 9 bases; junction bases outside the gene matches: 14. CDR1 and CDR2 (germline): MNHEY, SVGAGI. CDR3 length: 16 residues. The CDR3 region has the DNA TGTGCCAGCAGTCCCCCCATGGCGGGGGGGCCAGCCATTCAGTACTTC. Translating it yields CASSPPMAGGPAIQYF.

This clonotype occurred many times. The chain combines TRBV7-3 with TRBJ2-3; D is unresolved. V dropped 2 bases and J dropped 0 bases, with 15 bases sitting between them. Germline assignment: CDR1 SGHTA and CDR2 FQGTGA. CDR3 size: 17 residues. The CDR3 spells CASSLLRGPNSTDTQYF. The DNA for the CDR3 is TGTGCCAGCAGCTTACTACGTGGGCCCAATAGCACAGATACGCAGTATTTT. Filled out from reference TRBV7-3 and TRBJ2-3, the complete variable domain reads GAGVSQTPSNKVTEKGKYVELRCDPISGHTALYWYRQSLGQGPEFLIYFQGTGAADDSGLPNDRFFAVRPEGSVSTLKIQRTERGDSAVYLCASSLLRGPNSTDTQYFGPGTRLTVL.

The chain carries TRBV5-4 and TRBJ2-5, with 7 bases that match TRBD2. Germline CDR1 reads SGHNT; CDR2 reads YYREEE (reference sequence). V was clipped by 4 bases and J by 4 bases; unmatched bases: 13. This CDR3 spans 16 amino acids. This chain's CDR3 is CASSPVAGSVGETQYF. CDR3 coding DNA: TGTGCCAGCAGCCCCGTAGCGGGTAGTGTAGGAGAGACCCAGTACTTC. The complete variable domain, with remaining parts taken from reference TRBV5-4 and TRBJ2-5, reads ETGVTQSPTHLIKTRGQQVTLRCSSQSGHNTVSWYQQALGQGPQFIFQYYREEENGRGNFPPRFSGLQFPNYSSELNVNALELDDSALYLCASSPVAGSVGETQYFGPGTRLLVL.

Only a few counts were recorded for this clonotype. The V gene is TRBV9, the J gene TRBJ2-4; the D gene is possibly TRBD2 (7 bases). V dropped 4 bases and J dropped 6 bases, with 14 bases sitting between them. This CDR3 spans 14 amino acids. Germline V gives CDR1 SGDLS, CDR2 YYNGEE. The CDR3 DNA reads as TGTGCCAGCAGCTCCACGAGGGGGGGAAACATTCAGTACTTC. Protein sequence: CASSSTRGGNIQYF. The complete variable domain, with remaining parts taken from reference TRBV9 and TRBJ2-4, reads DSGVTQTPKHLITATGQRVTLRCSPRSGDLSVYWYQQSLDQGLQFLIQYYNGEERAKGNILERFSAQQFPDLHSELNLSSLELGDSALYFCASSSTRGGNIQYFGAGTRLSVL.

Regarding this clonotype: This could be a read error, since a much larger clone is one nucleotide away. J is TRBJ1-6 and V is TRBV5-4, with D perhaps TRBD1 (5 bases). CDR1 is SGHNT, CDR2 YYREEE, per germline (reference sequence). The CDR3 runs 15 residues. Trimming took 4 bases from V and 11 from J, leaving 19 bases between them. DNA for the CDR3: TGTGCCAGCAGCACCGAAAGGGGTCTCAATCCACCCCTCCACTTT. Translated: CASSTERGLNPPLHF.

The table lists this clonotype with many counts. V and J are TRBV5-1 and TRBJ1-4, with TRBD1 identical over 9 bases. The ends lost 4 bases at V and 7 bases at J; junction bases unmatched: 5. This CDR3 spans 14 amino acids. Per germline, CDR1 SGHRS and CDR2 YFSETQ. The CDR3 DNA sequence: TGCGCCAGCAGCGGGGGACAGGGAAGTGAAAAACTGTTTTTT. Its protein is CASSGGQGSEKLFF.

This clonotype was detected a few times. The chain has TRBV28 and TRBJ2-2; TRBD2 matches at 7 bases. V trimming: 5 bases; J trimming: 6 bases; junction bases outside the gene matches: 9. Germline CDR1 is MDHEN and CDR2 is SYDVKM. The CDR3 is 15 amino acids. CDR3 residues: CASSPIASGPGELFF. In DNA, the CDR3 is TGTGCCAGCAGTCCAATTGCTAGCGGTCCCGGGGAGCTGTTTTTT.

This clonotype has a single count. This sequence joins TRBV7-8 and TRBJ1-2; the D gene is possibly TRBD1 (6 bases). V was cut by 2 bases and J by 4 bases, with 14 bases left in between. Germline CDR1 SGHVS, CDR2 FQNEAQ. There are 15 residues in the CDR3. CDR3 region: CASSLSGARGYGYTF. The DNA for the CDR3 is TGTGCCAGCAGCTTATCAGGGGCGAGGGGCTATGGCTACACCTTC.

In this sample, this clonotype turned up many times. This chain links TRBV11-3 with TRBJ1-6; D is uncertain. Germline loops: CDR1 SGHNT, CDR2 YENEEA. This CDR3 region has 13 residues. V lost 6 bases to trimming and J lost 5 bases, with 8 bases between them. The chain's CDR3 is CASREDHNSPLHF. DNA for the CDR3: TGTGCCAGCAGGGAGGATCATAATTCACCCCTCCACTTT.

The table lists this clonotype with many counts. The chain uses TRBV5-1 and TRBJ2-7; D perhaps matches TRBD1 (6 bases). Germline CDR1 reads SGHRS; CDR2 reads YFSETQ. Trimming shortened V by 2 bases and J by 5 bases, and 8 bases separated the two germline ends. The CDR3 runs to 12 residues. CDR3 DNA: TGCGCCAGCAGCTTTAGGGGGAACGAGCAGTACTTC. Amino acid sequence: CASSFRGNEQYF.

This clonotype was recorded once. The chain is built from TRBV19 and TRBJ1-1; D is unresolved. V shed 5 bases and J shed 5 bases, with 12 bases lying between them. Germline V gene data show CDR1 as LNHDA and CDR2 as SQIVND (reference sequence). CDR3 size: 13 residues. The CDR3 DNA is TGTGCCAGTAGTCCGCCGGTCTTGACTGAAGCTTTCTTT. Its translation is CASSPPVLTEAFF.

This clonotype was seen repeatedly, ten times or more. The V gene is TRBV19, the J gene TRBJ2-5, with 8 bases aligning to TRBD2. The CDR3 has 14 residues. V lost 7 bases, J lost 1 base, and 5 bases stayed unmatched. Germline-derived CDR1 and CDR2 are LNHDA and SQIVND (reference sequence). The CDR3 DNA sequence: TGTGCCAGTACCACTAGCGGAAGCCAAGAGACCCAGTACTTC. Protein: CASTTSGSQETQYF.

The gene calls are TRBV27 and TRBJ1-1; 8 bases agree with TRBD1. Trimming removed 4 bases from V and 3 bases from J; junction bases left unmatched: 13. The CDR3 loop spans 17 amino acids. In germline, CDR1 is MNHEY, CDR2 SMNVEV (reference sequence). The CDR3 DNA reads TGTGCCAGCAGTTCCCAGGGGGCCATATTAGGGCACACTGAAGCTTTCTTT. Translation: CASSSQGAILGHTEAFF.

This clonotype was counted many times. This sequence joins TRBV7-6 and TRBJ2-3; D unclear. Between the trimmed V and J ends, which lost 5 bases and 6 bases, there was a span of 18 bases. Germline V gene data show CDR1 as SGHVS and CDR2 as FNYEAQ. The CDR3 is 15 amino acids. Written as DNA, the CDR3 is TGTGCCAGCAGCCTAGGAAAGGGTGGTTCTGATACGCAGTATTTT. This sequence encodes CASSLGKGGSDTQYF. The complete variable domain, with remaining parts taken from reference TRBV7-6 and TRBJ2-3, reads GAGVSQSPRYKVTKRGQDVALRCDPISGHVSLYWYRQALGQGPEFLTYFNYEAQQDKSGLPNDRFSAERPEGSISTLTIQRTEQRDSAMYRCASSLGKGGSDTQYFGPGTRLTVL.

This sequence joins TRBV11-2 and TRBJ1-2, with no clear D. The V gene's germline CDR1 is SGHAT and CDR2 FQNNGV. V was pared by 1 base and J by 4 bases, with 13 bases between. This CDR3 has 15 residues. CDR3 nucleotide sequence: TGTGCCAGCAGCTTAGGTCGTCAGAACTTCTATGGCTACACCTTC. Amino acids: CASSLGRQNFYGYTF.

This clonotype was counted only a few times. The chain recombines TRBV4-3 with TRBJ1-5; perhaps TRBD1 as D (5 bases). Per the germline V gene, CDR1 is LGHNA and CDR2 is YSLEER. The CDR3 runs to 15 residues. V was trimmed by 1 base and J by 3 bases, leaving 10 bases between them. CDR3 residues: CASSQATGPNQPQHF. The CDR3 DNA is TGCGCCAGCAGCCAAGCAACAGGCCCCAATCAGCCCCAGCATTTT.

This clonotype has only a few counts. The chain combines TRBV27 with TRBJ2-5, with 11 bases aligning to TRBD2. The CDR3 contains 17 residues. The trim removed 0 bases at V and 5 bases at J, leaving 8 bases unmatched. Germline CDR1 and CDR2: MNHEY and SMNVEV (reference sequence). CDR3 DNA: TGTGCCAGCAGTTTATCGTTATTAGCGGGAGGGAGGGAGACCCAGTACTTC. It translates to CASSLSLLAGGRETQYF.

This clonotype was seen at least ten times. The chain combines TRBV5-6 with TRBJ2-7, with D perhaps TRBD2 (5 bases). The germline gives CDR1 SGHDT, CDR2 YYEEEE. The length of the CDR3 is 14 residues. V lost 1 base to trimming and J lost 9 bases, with 17 bases between them. CDR3 DNA sequence: TGTGCCAGCAGCTTGAGAGGACCAGGTCGGGGGCAGTACTTC. It is translated as CASSLRGPGRGQYF.

The chain is built from TRBV2 and TRBJ1-2; a weak D match, TRBD1 (6 bases). CDR3 length equals 14 residues. Deletions cut 3 bases from V and 4 bases from J, with 12 bases between. Germline V gene sequence: CDR1 SNHLY, CDR2 FYNNEI. Here the CDR3 reads CASSEGAIPYGYTF. The DNA of the CDR3 is TGTGCCAGCAGTGAGGGGGCAATTCCCTATGGCTACACCTTC.

This clonotype was detected a few times. V is TRBV28 and J is TRBJ1-2; TRBD1 agrees at 7 bases. V was clipped by 3 bases and J by 1 base; unmatched bases: 2. There are 14 residues in the CDR3. Germline lookup yields CDR1 MDHEN and CDR2 SYDVKM. CDR3 nucleotides: TGTGCCAGCAGTTTTCAGGGGGGTAACTATGGCTACACCTTC. Its protein product is CASSFQGGNYGYTF.

CDR3 DNA sequence: TGTGCCAGCAGCGACACGAACACTGAAGCTTTCTTT. Its translation: CASSDTNTEAFF. This chain joins TRBV9 and TRBJ1-1; D unclear. V dropped 3 bases and J dropped 1 base, with 4 bases sitting between them. Looked up from germline, CDR1 is SGDLS and CDR2 is YYNGEE. CDR3 size: 12 residues.

This clonotype was seen many times. The chain is built from TRBV28 and TRBJ2-1; D not resolved. Trimming left V 7 bases short and J 3 bases short, with 19 bases between. The V gene's germline CDR1 is MDHEN and CDR2 SYDVKM. This CDR3 spans 16 amino acids. The CDR3 reads CASKPTTSSVYNEQFF. DNA for the CDR3: TGTGCCAGCAAACCAACGACTTCAAGCGTCTACAATGAGCAGTTCTTC.

In the case of this clonotype: One junction end does not reproduce the germline sequence, and a read error may be involved. The rearrangement uses TRBV10-2 and TRBJ1-2; TRBD1 matches 7 bases. Germline V gene lookup returns CDR1 WSHSY and CDR2 SAAADI. The CDR3 loop spans 14 amino acids. CDR3 DNA sequence: TGTGCCAGCAGTCAAGGGGGCGCGGGCTATGGCTACACCTTC. Protein: CASSQGGAGYGYTF.